A selection of T cell receptor beta chains follows, all from one sample in a study of T cell repertoires in cytomegalovirus infection. A single record per CDR3 protein comes from TCRdb applying MiXCR to the reads. The sample yields fewer than 1,000,000 distinct CDR3 sequences, about 33% seen once. These receptors have no identified antigens. Sequenced here: cultured CD8+ T cells from PBMCs, sampled from culture after CMV antigen stimulation. The receptors stem from a human donor in good health (CMV status not recorded). Some clones in this sample may be carry-over from other donors' samples. The CDR3 runs from the conserved cysteine through the conserved F or W. A D gene is named only where the DNA matches it firmly. For some rows the clone size is stated as once, few or many, or as a class when expanded; others skip it.

size	V	D	J	CDR3	DNA
NA	TRBV12-3/TRBV12-4	NA	TRBJ2-5	CASSPSAGGGETQYF	TGTGCCAGCAGTCCCTCGGCAGGGGGAGGAGAGACCCAGTACTTC
few	TRBV10-3	TRBD2	TRBJ2-3	CAISSFTSGVGDTQYF	TGTGCCATCAGCTCCTTTACTAGCGGGGTGGGAGATACGCAGTATTTT
few	TRBV6-2/TRBV6-3	NA	TRBJ1-1	CASSYHADTEAFF	TGTGCCAGCAGTTACCATGCGGACACTGAAGCTTTCTTT
many	TRBV7-2	NA	TRBJ2-1	CASSFSGAGVDEQFF	TGTGCCAGCAGCTTCAGCGGAGCCGGAGTCGATGAGCAGTTCTTC
NA	TRBV9	NA	TRBJ1-4	CASSVGGVATNEKLFF	TGTGCCAGCAGCGTAGGAGGAGTTGCAACTAATGAAAAACTGTTTTTT
few	TRBV12-5	NA	TRBJ1-1	CASGLLGTGRPEAFF	TGTGCTAGTGGTTTGTTGGGGACGGGGAGACCTGAAGCTTTCTTT
many	TRBV7-9	TRBD2	TRBJ2-7	CASTPGGSYEQYF	TGTGCCAGCACCCCGGGGGGGAGCTACGAGCAGTACTTC
many	TRBV7-6	TRBD2	TRBJ2-3	CASSPQLAGLTDTQYF	TGTGCCAGCAGCCCACAACTAGCGGGGCTCACAGATACGCAGTATTTT
few	TRBV19	NA	TRBJ2-5	CASSASGGEETQYF	TGTGCCAGTAGTGCCTCCGGGGGAGAAGAGACCCAGTACTTC
NA	TRBV27	TRBD1	TRBJ2-1	CASSFGTGDLKQFF	TGTGCCAGCAGTTTCGGGACAGGGGATTTAAAGCAGTTCTTC
few	TRBV7-9	NA	TRBJ1-2	CASSGGGRGLSGGYGYTF	TGTGCCAGCAGCGGAGGAGGAAGGGGACTCTCAGGTGGCTATGGCTACACCTTC
NA	TRBV12-3/TRBV12-4	NA	TRBJ1-1	CASSPGVGGLF	TGTGCCAGCAGTCCGGGGGTCGGGGGGCTCTTT
NA	TRBV20-1	NA	TRBJ2-7	CSARDSGGGLSYEQYF	TGCAGTGCTAGAGATAGCGGCGGGGGCCTCTCCTACGAGCAGTACTTC
NA	TRBV5-5	TRBD1	TRBJ1-2	CASSGRLGQGHYGYTF	TGTGCCAGCAGCGGACGTCTAGGACAGGGCCACTATGGCTACACCTTC
few	TRBV27	TRBD2	TRBJ2-2	CASSLWPGGGELFF	TGTGCCAGCAGTTTATGGCCGGGGGGTGGGGAGCTGTTTTTT
few	TRBV7-9	NA	TRBJ2-7	CATRNGGNYEQYF	TGTGCCACCAGGAACGGGGGTAACTACGAGCAGTACTTC
NA	TRBV5-4	NA	TRBJ2-2	CASSLARLPDTGELFF	TGTGCCAGCAGCTTGGCTCGCCTACCAGACACCGGGGAGCTGTTTTTT
NA	TRBV27	NA	TRBJ1-4	CASSALTGNANEKLFF	TGTGCCAGCAGTGCGCTCACAGGGAACGCTAATGAAAAACTGTTTTTT
NA	TRBV18	NA	TRBJ2-7	CASSHLNGGPYEQYF	TGTGCCAGCTCACATCTTAACGGTGGCCCCTACGAGCAGTACTTC
many	TRBV2	NA	TRBJ2-2	CASSEYGNTGELFF	TGTGCCAGCAGTGAATACGGGAACACCGGGGAGCTGTTTTTT
many	TRBV7-8	TRBD1	TRBJ2-4	CASSAGGQGVLNIQYF	TGTGCCAGCAGCGCCGGCGGACAGGGGGTTTTAAACATTCAGTACTTC
NA	TRBV27	NA	TRBJ2-1	CASWGSNEQFF	TGTGCCAGCTGGGGGAGTAATGAGCAGTTCTTC
NA	TRBV7-9	NA	TRBJ2-2	CAGAVGSGELFF	TGTGCCGGGGCAGTCGGATCCGGGGAGCTGTTTTTT
NA	TRBV10-3	NA	TRBJ1-5	CAISERAGQPQHF	TGTGCCATCAGTGAACGGGCAGGCCAGCCCCAGCATTTT
many	TRBV7-6	NA	TRBJ1-1	CASRGRNTEAFF	TGTGCCAGCCGAGGACGGAACACTGAAGCTTTCTTT
NA	TRBV12-3/TRBV12-4	TRBD2	TRBJ2-5	CASSPPSGGFGETQYF	TGTGCCAGCAGCCCCCCTAGCGGGGGGTTCGGAGAGACCCAGTACTTC
NA	TRBV18	TRBD2	TRBJ2-1	CASSPREGRDEQFF	TGTGCCAGCTCACCACGGGAGGGTCGCGATGAGCAGTTCTTC
many	TRBV7-2	TRBD1	TRBJ1-2	CASSFPLKDRGDYGYTF	TGTGCCAGCAGCTTCCCGCTTAAGGACAGGGGAGACTATGGCTACACCTTC
NA	TRBV28	NA	TRBJ2-4	CASTSDGGNIQYF	TGTGCCAGCACCTCAGATGGGGGAAACATTCAGTACTTC
few	TRBV5-1	NA	TRBJ2-7	CASSPAPGTPYEQYF	TGCGCCAGCAGCCCAGCCCCCGGGACCCCCTACGAGCAGTACTTC
many	TRBV28	NA	TRBJ1-2	CASSEQGAYGYTF	TGTGCCAGCAGTGAGCAGGGTGCCTATGGCTACACCTTC
NA	TRBV6-5	TRBD2	TRBJ2-3	CASSYDWLAGSTDTQYF	TGTGCCAGCAGTTACGACTGGCTAGCGGGGAGCACAGATACGCAGTATTTT
many	TRBV20-1	NA	TRBJ2-1	CSARDPSDNEQFF	TGCAGTGCTAGAGATCCGTCGGACAATGAGCAGTTCTTC
NA	TRBV12-3/TRBV12-4	NA	TRBJ2-2	CASSPSRVGELFF	TGTGCCAGCAGTCCCTCAAGGGTCGGGGAGCTGTTTTTT
NA	TRBV10-3	NA	TRBJ2-1	CAISEGELGEQFF	TGTGCCATCAGTGAGGGCGAGTTGGGTGAGCAGTTCTTC
few	TRBV20-1	NA	TRBJ2-2	CSARDPNTGELFF	TGCAGTGCTAGGGACCCGAACACCGGGGAGCTGTTTTTT
NA	TRBV2	TRBD1	TRBJ2-5	CASSEVGRGYQETQYF	TGTGCCAGCAGTGAAGTTGGCAGGGGGTACCAAGAGACCCAGTACTTC
few	TRBV4-2	TRBD2	TRBJ2-2	CASYLGAGVTGELFF	TGTGCCAGCTACCTGGGAGCGGGGGTCACCGGGGAGCTGTTTTTT